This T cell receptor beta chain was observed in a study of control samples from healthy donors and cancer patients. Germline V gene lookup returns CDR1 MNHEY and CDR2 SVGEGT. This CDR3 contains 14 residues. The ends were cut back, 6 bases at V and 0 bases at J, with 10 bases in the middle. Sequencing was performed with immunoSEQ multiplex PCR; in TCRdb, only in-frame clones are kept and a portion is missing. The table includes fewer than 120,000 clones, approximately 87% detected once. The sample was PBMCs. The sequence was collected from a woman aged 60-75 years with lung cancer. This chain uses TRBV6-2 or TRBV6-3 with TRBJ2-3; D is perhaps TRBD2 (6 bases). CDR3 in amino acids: CASSGGVSTDTQYF. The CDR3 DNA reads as TGTGCCAGCAGCGGCGGGGTTAGCACAGATACGCAGTATTTT.